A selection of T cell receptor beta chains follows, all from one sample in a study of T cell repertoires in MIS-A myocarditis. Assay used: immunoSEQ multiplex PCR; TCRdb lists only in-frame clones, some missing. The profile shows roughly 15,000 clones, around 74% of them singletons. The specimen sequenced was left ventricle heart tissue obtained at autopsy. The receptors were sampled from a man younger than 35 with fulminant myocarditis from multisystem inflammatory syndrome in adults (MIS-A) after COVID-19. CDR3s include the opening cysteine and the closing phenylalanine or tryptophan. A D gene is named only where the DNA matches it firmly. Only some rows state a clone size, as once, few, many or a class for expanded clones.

CASRRGPQGETQYF	TGTGCCAGCCGGCGGGGGCCCCAGGGGGAGACCCAGTACTTC	TRBV7-9	TRBJ2-5	-	-
CASSPQGEPQHF	TGTGCCAGCAGCCCACAGGGGGAGCCCCAGCATTTT	TRBV28	TRBJ1-5	few	TRBD1
CASSPGLAGETDTQYF	TGTGCCAGCAGCCCCGGACTAGCGGGGGAAACAGATACGCAGTATTTT	TRBV7-6	TRBJ2-3	few	TRBD2
CASSSAVWELGTEAFF	TGCGCCAGCAGCTCGGCCGTGTGGGAGCTCGGCACTGAAGCTTTCTTT	TRBV5-1	TRBJ1-1	-	-
CASSLAMGRVYENEAFF	TGCGCCAGCAGCTTGGCCATGGGCAGGGTGTATGAAAATGAAGCTTTCTTT	TRBV5-1	TRBJ1-1	few	-
CASSDRGEGAIQPQHF	TGTGCCAGCAGTGATCGGGGGGAGGGGGCTATCCAGCCCCAGCATTTT	TRBV6-4	TRBJ1-5	few	TRBD1
CASTLGGVSGNTIYF	TGTGCCAGCACCCTGGGGGGGGTCTCTGGAAACACCATATATTTT	TRBV6-5	TRBJ1-3	-	-
CASSQENYGYTF	TGTGCCAGCAGCCAAGAAAACTATGGCTACACCTTC	TRBV3-1/TRBV3-2	TRBJ1-2	once	-
CASRDGTGIPYEQYF	TGTGCCAGCAGGGATGGGACAGGCATCCCCTACGAGCAGTACTTC	TRBV2	TRBJ2-7	-	TRBD1
CASSPSTRSTDTQYF	TGTGCCAGCAGCCCTTCGACCAGGTCCACAGATACGCAGTATTTT	TRBV9	TRBJ2-3	-	-
CASSLRPRTALKSYGYTF	TGTGCCAGCAGCTTAAGACCCCGGACAGCCCTAAAATCCTATGGCTACACCTTC	TRBV7-2	TRBJ1-2	-	-
CASSPGIFKVSPLHF	TGTGCCAGCAGCCCCGGCATTTTTAAGGTTTCACCCCTCCACTTT	TRBV6-2/TRBV6-3	TRBJ1-6	-	-
CASSLTGELFF	TGTGCCAGCAGCTTAACCGGGGAGCTGTTTTTT	TRBV7-3	TRBJ2-2	-	-
CASSYGQGVDEQFF	TGTGCCAGCAGTTACGGGCAGGGGGTTGATGAGCAGTTCTTC	TRBV6-2/TRBV6-3	TRBJ2-1	-	TRBD1
CASSFSPGTSGIEQYF	TGTGCCAGCAGTTTTTCCCCCGGGACTAGCGGGATCGAGCAGTACTTC	TRBV6-5	TRBJ2-7	-	TRBD2
CASSQNGGAGANVLTF	TGTGCCAGCAGCCAGAACGGGGGGGCTGGGGCCAACGTCCTGACTTTC	TRBV7-2	TRBJ2-6	-	TRBD2
CAVRGGPYEQYF	TGTGCTGTCCGGGGGGGTCCCTACGAGCAGTACTTC	TRBV15	TRBJ2-7	-	TRBD2
CASSQGQGNEKLFF	TGCGCCAGCAGCCAGGGACAGGGAAATGAAAAACTGTTTTTT	TRBV5-1	TRBJ1-4	-	TRBD1
CASRGVETQYF	TGTGCCAGCAGAGGCGTTGAGACCCAGTACTTC	TRBV12-3/TRBV12-4	TRBJ2-5	-	-
CASTYDRTYNEQFF	TGCGCCAGCACCTACGACCGAACCTACAATGAGCAGTTCTTC	TRBV5-1	TRBJ2-1	-	-
CASSLVSGLAYEQFF	TGTGCCAGCAGCTTAGTGTCAGGGTTGGCCTATGAGCAGTTCTTC	TRBV7-2	TRBJ2-1	-	-
CASSLGGTSPYEQYF	TGTGCCAGCAGCTTAGGGGGGACTAGTCCCTACGAGCAGTACTTC	TRBV11-2	TRBJ2-7	once	TRBD2